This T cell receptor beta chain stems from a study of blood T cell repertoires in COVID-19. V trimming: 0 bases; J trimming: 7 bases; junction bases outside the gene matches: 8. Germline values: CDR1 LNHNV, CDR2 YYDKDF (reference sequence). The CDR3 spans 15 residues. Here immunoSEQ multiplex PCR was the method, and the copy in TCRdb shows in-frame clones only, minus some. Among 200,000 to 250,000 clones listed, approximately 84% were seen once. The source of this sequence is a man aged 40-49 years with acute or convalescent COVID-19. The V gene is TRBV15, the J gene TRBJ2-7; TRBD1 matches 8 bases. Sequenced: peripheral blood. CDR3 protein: CATSRDPTGEGEQYF. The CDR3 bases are TGTGCCACCAGCAGAGATCCGACAGGGGAAGGTGAGCAGTACTTC.